In this sample, the clone carrying this T cell receptor (beta chain) turned up a few times. The sample comes from a study of beta chain features in type 1 diabetes. The isolated RNA, all of it, was reverse transcribed, so expressed TCRB transcripts were what got sequenced. The data were produced by immunoSEQ multiplex PCR, yet TCRdb's version contains in-frame clones alone and is incomplete. Among 130,000 to 150,000 clones listed, 9.2% were seen once. The junction had 11 bases not matched to a gene; V was cut back by 2 bases and J by 1 base. Germline V gene lookup returns CDR1 SEHNR and CDR2 FQNEAQ (reference sequence). CDR3 length: 17 residues.

The source is a man aged 18 to 30 in good health. The sequencing sample was made of central memory CD4+ T cells from blood. The V gene is TRBV7-9, the J gene TRBJ2-7; 7 nucleotides match TRBD1. CDR3 amino acids: CASSLSYPQGISYEQYF. DNA for the CDR3: TGTGCCAGCAGCTTAAGTTATCCACAGGGGATATCCTACGAGCAGTACTTC.